This T cell receptor (beta chain) was sequenced for a study of human T cells and chemical hapten exposure. Separate cDNA molecules received unique molecular identifiers, which the library attached to them. TCRdb re-derived calls from the RACE reads in MiXCR, one entry per CDR3 protein. The sample shows 360,000 or so distinct CDR3 sequences, about 6% of them seen only once. As to time point: patch test 2, 6 weeks after DPC sensitization. Treatment noted: therapeutic diphenylcyclopropenone sensitization with weekly scalp DPC. Patches went on only after blood had been drawn each time. The TCR sequence derives from a woman between 18 and 30 years old with alopecia areata. Some clones in this sample may be carry-over from other donors' samples. The input for sequencing was whole blood, taken in connection with sensitization to the hapten diphenylcyclopropenone (DPC).

The chain's CDR3 is CASSPQIGHSEAFF. The CDR3 DNA reads TGTGCCAGCAGCCCCCAAATTGGACATAGCGAAGCTTTCTTT. V and J are TRBV3-1 and TRBJ1-1; possible D gene TRBD1, 5 bases. The germline gives CDR1 LGHDT, CDR2 YNNKEL (reference sequence). This CDR3 spans 14 amino acids. Between the trimmed V and J ends, which lost 4 bases and 8 bases, there was a span of 17 bases.